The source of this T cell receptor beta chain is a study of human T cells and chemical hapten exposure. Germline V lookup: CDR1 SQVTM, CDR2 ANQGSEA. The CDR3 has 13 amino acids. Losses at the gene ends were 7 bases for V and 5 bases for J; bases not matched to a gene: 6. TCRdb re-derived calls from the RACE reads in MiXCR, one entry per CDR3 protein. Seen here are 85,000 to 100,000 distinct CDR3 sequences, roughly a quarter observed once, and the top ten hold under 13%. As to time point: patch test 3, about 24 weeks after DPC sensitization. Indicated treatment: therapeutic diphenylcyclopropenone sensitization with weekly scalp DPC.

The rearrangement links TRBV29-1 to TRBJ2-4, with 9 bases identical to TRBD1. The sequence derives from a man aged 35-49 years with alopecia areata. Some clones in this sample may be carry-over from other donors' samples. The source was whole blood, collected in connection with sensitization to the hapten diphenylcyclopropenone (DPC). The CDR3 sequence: CSGRRQGENIQYF. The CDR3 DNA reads TGCAGCGGAAGGAGACAGGGGGAAAACATTCAGTACTTC.